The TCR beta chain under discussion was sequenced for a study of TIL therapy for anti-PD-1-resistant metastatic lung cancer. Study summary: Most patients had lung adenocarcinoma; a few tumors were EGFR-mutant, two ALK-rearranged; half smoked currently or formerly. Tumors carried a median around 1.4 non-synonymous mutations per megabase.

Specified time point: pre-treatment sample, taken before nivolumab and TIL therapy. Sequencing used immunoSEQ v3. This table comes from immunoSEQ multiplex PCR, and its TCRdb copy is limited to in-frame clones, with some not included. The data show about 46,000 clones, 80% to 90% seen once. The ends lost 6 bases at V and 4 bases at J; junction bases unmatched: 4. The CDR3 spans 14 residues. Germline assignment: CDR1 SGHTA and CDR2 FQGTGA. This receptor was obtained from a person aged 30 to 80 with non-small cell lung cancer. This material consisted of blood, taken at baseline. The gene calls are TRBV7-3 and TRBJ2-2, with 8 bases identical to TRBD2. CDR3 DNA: TGTGCCAGCAGTTGGACTAGCAGCACCGGGGAGCTGTTTTTT. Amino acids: CASSWTSSTGELFF.